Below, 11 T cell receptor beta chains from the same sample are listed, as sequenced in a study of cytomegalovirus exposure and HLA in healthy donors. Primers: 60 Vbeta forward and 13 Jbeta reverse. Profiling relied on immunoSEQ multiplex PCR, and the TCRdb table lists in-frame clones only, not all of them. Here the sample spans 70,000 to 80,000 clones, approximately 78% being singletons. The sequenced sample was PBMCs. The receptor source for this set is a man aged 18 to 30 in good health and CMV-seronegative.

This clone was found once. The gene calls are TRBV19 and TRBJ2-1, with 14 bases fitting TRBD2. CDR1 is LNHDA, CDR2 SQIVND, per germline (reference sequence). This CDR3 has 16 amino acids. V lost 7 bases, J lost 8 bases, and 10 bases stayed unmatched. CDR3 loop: CASNSPGLAGVHEQFF. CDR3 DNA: TGTGCCAGTAACTCCCCGGGACTAGCGGGAGTTCATGAGCAGTTCTTC.

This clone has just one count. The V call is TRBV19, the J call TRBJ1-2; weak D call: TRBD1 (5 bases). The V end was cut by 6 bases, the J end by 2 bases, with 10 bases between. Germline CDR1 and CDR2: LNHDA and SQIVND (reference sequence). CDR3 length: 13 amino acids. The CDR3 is CASRQDGNYGYTF. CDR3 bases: TGTGCCAGTAGACAGGACGGCAACTATGGCTACACCTTC.

CDR3 protein: CASSSNKEIYGYTF. CDR3 in DNA: TGTGCCAGCAGCTCCAACAAGGAGATATATGGCTACACCTTC. The gene calls are TRBV11-2 and TRBJ1-2; D is undetermined. Trimming removed 4 bases from V and 5 bases from J, with 14 bases in between. Looked up from germline, CDR1 is SGHAT and CDR2 is FQNNGV. CDR3 length: 14 residues. Combining the CDR3 with reference TRBV11-2 and TRBJ1-2 gives the whole variable domain EAGVAQSPRYKIIEKRQSVAFWCNPISGHATLYWYQQILGQGPKLLIQFQNNGVVDDSQLPKDRFSAERLKGVDSTLKIQPAKLEDSAVYLCASSSNKEIYGYTFGSGTRLTVV.

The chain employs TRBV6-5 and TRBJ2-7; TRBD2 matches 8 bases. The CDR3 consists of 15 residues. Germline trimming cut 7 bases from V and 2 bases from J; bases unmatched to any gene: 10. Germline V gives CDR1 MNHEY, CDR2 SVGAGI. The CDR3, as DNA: TGTGCCAGCACACTGACCAGCGGGGGCACCTACGAGCAGTACTTC. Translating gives CASTLTSGGTYEQYF.

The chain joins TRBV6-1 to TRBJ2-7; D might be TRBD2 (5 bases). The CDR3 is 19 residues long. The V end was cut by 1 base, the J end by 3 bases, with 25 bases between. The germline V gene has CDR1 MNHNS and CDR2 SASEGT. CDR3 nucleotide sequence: TGTGCCAGCAGTGAAGGGATCTTCGGGGATGTGGAGCGCCGCTACGAGCAGTACTTC. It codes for CASSEGIFGDVERRYEQYF.

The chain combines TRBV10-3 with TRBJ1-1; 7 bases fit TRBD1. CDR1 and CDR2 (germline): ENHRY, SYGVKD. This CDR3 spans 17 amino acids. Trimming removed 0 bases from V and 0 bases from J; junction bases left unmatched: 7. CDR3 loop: CAISESVRGTLNTEAFF. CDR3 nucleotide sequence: TGTGCCATCAGTGAGTCGGTCAGGGGGACATTGAACACTGAAGCTTTCTTT.

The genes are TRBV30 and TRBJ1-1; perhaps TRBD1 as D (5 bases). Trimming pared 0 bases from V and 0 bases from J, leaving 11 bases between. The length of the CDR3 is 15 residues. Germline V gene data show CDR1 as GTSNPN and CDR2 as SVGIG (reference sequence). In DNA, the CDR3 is TGTGCCTGGAGTGTATACCAGGGAATGAACACTGAAGCTTTCTTT. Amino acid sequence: CAWSVYQGMNTEAFF.

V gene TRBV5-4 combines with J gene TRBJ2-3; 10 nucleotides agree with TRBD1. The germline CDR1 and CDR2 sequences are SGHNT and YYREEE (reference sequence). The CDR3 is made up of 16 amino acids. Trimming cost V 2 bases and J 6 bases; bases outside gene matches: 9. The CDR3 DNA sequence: TGTGCCAGCAGCTTAGACGGGACAGGGGTTTTGGATACGCAGTATTTT. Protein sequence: CASSLDGTGVLDTQYF. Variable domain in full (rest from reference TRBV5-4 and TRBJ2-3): ETGVTQSPTHLIKTRGQQVTLRCSSQSGHNTVSWYQQALGQGPQFIFQYYREEENGRGNFPPRFSGLQFPNYSSELNVNALELDDSALYLCASSLDGTGVLDTQYFGPGTRLTVL.

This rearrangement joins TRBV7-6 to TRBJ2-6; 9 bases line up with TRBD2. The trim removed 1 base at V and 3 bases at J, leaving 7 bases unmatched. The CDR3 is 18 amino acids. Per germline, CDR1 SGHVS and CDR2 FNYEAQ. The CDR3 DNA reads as TGTGCCAGCAGCTTAGGATTGACTAGCGGTGATGGGGCCAACGTCCTGACTTTC. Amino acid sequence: CASSLGLTSGDGANVLTF. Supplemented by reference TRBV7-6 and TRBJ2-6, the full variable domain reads GAGVSQSPRYKVTKRGQDVALRCDPISGHVSLYWYRQALGQGPEFLTYFNYEAQQDKSGLPNDRFSAERPEGSISTLTIQRTEQRDSAMYRCASSLGLTSGDGANVLTFGAGSRLTVL.

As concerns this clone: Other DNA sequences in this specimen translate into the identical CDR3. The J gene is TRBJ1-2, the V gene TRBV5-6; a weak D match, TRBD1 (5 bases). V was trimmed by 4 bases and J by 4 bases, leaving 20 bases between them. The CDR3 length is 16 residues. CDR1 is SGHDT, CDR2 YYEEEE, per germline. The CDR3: CASSRNRQILSYGYTF. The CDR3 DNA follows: TGTGCCAGCAGCCGGAATCGACAGATTCTGAGCTATGGCTACACCTTC. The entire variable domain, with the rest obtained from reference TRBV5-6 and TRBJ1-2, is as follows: DAGVTQSPTHLIKTRGQQVTLRCSPKSGHDTVSWYQQALGQGPQFIFQYYEEEERQRGNFPDRFSGHQFPNYSSELNVNALLLGDSALYLCASSRNRQILSYGYTFGSGTRLTVV.

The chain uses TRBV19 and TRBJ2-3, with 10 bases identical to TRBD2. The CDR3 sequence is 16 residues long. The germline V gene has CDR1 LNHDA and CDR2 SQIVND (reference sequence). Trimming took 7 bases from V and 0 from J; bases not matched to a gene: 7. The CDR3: CASKRASGGSTDTQYF. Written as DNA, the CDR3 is TGTGCCAGTAAGAGGGCTAGCGGGGGTAGCACAGATACGCAGTATTTT.